The clone carrying this TCR beta chain appeared a few times. Its matching antigen is unknown. This record belongs to a study of post-analysis software for immune sequencing data. Study-wide points: Significantly lower normalized Chao1 diversity was seen in multiple sclerosis patients than in controls. There were a few TRBV segments more frequent in patients than controls, and TRBV5-6, TRBV5-1 and TRBV20-1 were among them.

Unique molecular identifiers were built into the TCR beta cDNA libraries. Researchers reported some 500,000 cDNA molecules coming from approximately 0.91 to 9.4 million T cells. MiXCR was run by TCRdb on the PCR reads, yielding one entry per CDR3 protein. Of 650,000 to 850,000 distinct CDR3 sequences detected, around 45% appear once; the ten largest clones hold over 4.5%. Germline values: CDR1 SEHNR, CDR2 FQNEAQ (reference sequence). V shed 2 bases and J shed 8 bases, with 7 bases lying between them. The CDR3 length is 12 residues. The chain joins TRBV7-9 to TRBJ2-1; no definite D call. Sequencing was performed on blood. The source is a girl between 5 and 17 years old with multiple sclerosis. This chain's CDR3 is CASSLPGYEQFF. The CDR3, as DNA: TGTGCCAGCAGCTTACCGGGCTATGAGCAGTTCTTC.